The entry below describes one TCR beta chain. The data were obtained in a study of blood T cell repertoires in COVID-19. The overall study: Acute-phase and convalescent COVID-19 samples originated in the United States, Italy and Spain. T cells, B-cell-depleted T cells, or PBMCs provided the cDNA or gDNA that served as material.

Per the original data handling: How many nucleated cells were present was estimated from reference gene primer amplification. Repertoires were generated with immunoSEQ multiplex PCR, while TCRdb's copy carries only in-frame clones and drops some. V, J and clone size are taken as reported in that table, and D and trimming were inferred from the DNA itself. The sample holds around 150,000 clones; 86% are singletons and the top ten take about 0.98%. CDR3 size: 14 residues. Germline CDR1 reads ENHRY; CDR2 reads SYGVKD. V shed 10 bases and J 3 bases; nucleotides not matched to a gene: 8. The source is a man aged 18 to 35 with acute or convalescent COVID-19. The rearrangement uses TRBV10-3 and TRBJ2-7; TRBD1 aligns across 11 bases. Sequencing was carried out using peripheral blood. The DNA of the CDR3 is TGTGCCAATTCACCGGGACAGGGGGTCTACGAGCAGTACTTC. Translation gives CANSPGQGVYEQYF.